This TCR beta chain was sequenced during a study of T cells in Graves' hyperthyroidism and ophthalmopathy. RNA transcripts served as the template for amplifying TCR beta CDR3 regions. Primed by the HTBI set, a first-round RT-PCR was run on the TCR CDR3. Using its own MiXCR run on the multiplex PCR reads, TCRdb lists one record per CDR3 protein. This table has roughly 250,000 distinct CDR3 sequences, around 17% appearing once. Findings and limits, study-wide: The model anticipated ophthalmopathy a median approximately 6.5 months pre-onset.

Duration under 3 months, a NOSPECS grade of at least 4, and a Clinical Activity Score of at least 3 characterized the ophthalmopathy patients. Patients were excluded for uncontrolled infection, other autoimmune disease, pregnancy or lactation. This clonotype was found many times. As yet, its antigen is unknown. The sequence derives from a woman aged 18-29 years with Graves' ophthalmopathy. Sequenced input: blood.

CDR3 region: CSASTLGREETQYF. The DNA of the CDR3 is TGCAGTGCTAGTACGCTTGGCAGGGAAGAGACCCAGTACTTC. The chain links TRBV20-1 to TRBJ2-5, with a possible D match to TRBD1 (5 bases). Germline loops: CDR1 DFQATT, CDR2 SNEGSKA (reference sequence). The V gene lost 3 bases and the J gene lost 3 bases, with 14 bases spanning the gap. The CDR3 consists of 14 residues.